This TCR beta chain was recorded in a study of glioma-infiltrating T cells. TCR alpha and beta CDR3 regions were amplified from RNA using iRepertoire nested multiplex PCR. TCRdb redid the calling of the multiplex PCR reads with MiXCR, one entry per CDR3 protein. Among about 130,000 distinct CDR3 sequences listed, approximately 26% were seen once. In its sample, this clonotype was seen a few times. Antigen unknown. A much larger clone is a single base away; this may be a read error. General study findings and limits: Only very few CDR3 sequences appeared in both tissue and blood.

Input material: glioma tissue, nonneoplastic brain tissue, or PBMCs (not recorded which). The receptor's source is a human donor with low-grade glioma or glioblastoma, undergoing nonglioma brain surgery, or in good health (not recorded which).

DNA of the CDR3: TGTGCCAGCAGTTACGGCGCTGAAGCTTTCTTT. As protein: CASSYGAEAFF. The J gene is TRBJ1-1, the V gene TRBV6-5; D is uncertain. V gave up 2 bases and J gave up 6 bases, with 4 bases separating them. This CDR3 is 11 amino acids long. Germline loops: CDR1 MNHEY, CDR2 SVGAGI.